The T cell receptor beta chain described here comes from a study of shared clonotypes between healthy human individuals. Whole-study context: Used for every donor were three CD4 naive, three CD4 memory, two CD8 naive and one CD8 memory plate.

Germline loops: CDR1 SQVTM, CDR2 ANQGSEA. This CDR3 has 13 residues. Between the trimmed V and J ends, which lost 7 bases and 0 bases, there was a span of 13 bases. Using immunoSEQ multiplex PCR, the repertoire was profiled, and TCRdb retains in-frame clones only, with some absent. The sample has hundreds of thousands of clones, approximately 75% seen once. The sequence derives from a woman aged 25 to 39 in good health. The chain recombines TRBV29-1 with TRBJ2-7; the D gene is possibly TRBD1 (7 bases). The sample consisted of memory CD4+ T cells sorted from blood. Specified subset: CD45RA-negative fraction. The CDR3 DNA follows: TGCAGCGCAAGACAGGGAGGCTCCTACGAGCAGTACTTC. Protein: CSARQGGSYEQYF.